Following are 17 T cell receptor beta chains from one sample sequenced in a study of Graves' ophthalmopathy and Graves' hyperthyroidism. Amplified TCR beta CDR3 regions were obtained using RNA transcripts as template. RT-PCR was first run with HTBI primers, then multiplex PCR in a second round. TCRdb ran MiXCR on the multiplex PCR reads and lists one entry per CDR3 protein. This table has 580,000 or so distinct CDR3 sequences, roughly 40% appearing once. What was sequenced was peripheral blood or thyroid tissue (not recorded which). Receptors originate from an adult man with Graves' hyperthyroidism.

This clonotype was observed a handful of times. V and J are TRBV7-9 and TRBJ2-3, with 10 nucleotides matching TRBD2. The ends lost 3 bases at V and 2 bases at J; junction bases unmatched: 2. Germline V CDR1 and CDR2: SEHNR, FQNEAQ (reference sequence). The CDR3 runs to 15 residues. The CDR3, as DNA: TGTGCCAGCAGCTTCGGGACTAGCGACACAGATACGCAGTATTTT. As protein: CASSFGTSDTDTQYF.

The rearrangement links TRBV29-1 to TRBJ2-6; TRBD1 matches 7 bases. The CDR3 extends over 13 amino acids. CDR1 and CDR2 (germline): SQVTM, ANQGSEA. V lost 8 bases to trimming and J lost 1 base; unmatched junction nucleotides: 2. This chain's CDR3 is CSLTGSGANVLTF. CDR3 sequence (DNA): TGCAGCTTGACAGGGTCTGGGGCCAACGTCCTGACTTTC.

This clonotype occurred a few times. The rearrangement uses TRBV7-9 and TRBJ2-5; D remains ambiguous. The tail of the sequence fits TRBJ2-1 better, so the J call may be wrong. CDR3 length: 12 residues. Germline assignment: CDR1 SEHNR and CDR2 FQNEAQ (reference sequence). This CDR3 reads CASSLIPDEQFF. The CDR3 DNA reads as TGTGCCAGCAGCCTAATACCGGATGAGCAGTTCTTC.

The gene calls are TRBV20-1 and TRBJ2-3; D ambiguous. V was pared by 3 bases and J by 2 bases, with 9 bases between. In germline, CDR1 is DFQATT, CDR2 SNEGSKA (reference sequence). This CDR3 spans 13 amino acids. As DNA, the CDR3 is TGCAGTGCTAGTACTTCGACCACAGATACGCAGTATTTT. Protein product: CSASTSTTDTQYF.

The chain combines TRBV4-2 with TRBJ2-5; the match to TRBD1 covers 12 bases. V trimming: 5 bases; J trimming: 5 bases; junction bases outside the gene matches: 9. The CDR3 has 16 amino acids. Germline-derived CDR1 and CDR2 are LGHNA and YNFKEQ. For the CDR3, the DNA is TGTGCCAGCAGCGAACCCGGGACAGGGGGCTACGAGACCCAGTACTTC. Protein: CASSEPGTGGYETQYF.

In this sample, this clonotype turned up once. This chain uses TRBV10-3 with TRBJ2-7; D gene unclear. Per germline, CDR1 ENHRY and CDR2 SYGVKD. This CDR3 is 10 amino acids long. Trimming removed 6 bases at V and 2 bases at J, with 2 bases between. CDR3 amino acids: CAIRAYEQYF. Written as DNA, the CDR3 is TGTGCCATCAGAGCCTACGAGCAGTACTTC.

This clonotype was seen ten or more times. V gene TRBV9 combines with J gene TRBJ2-6; D is tentatively TRBD1 or TRBD2 (6 bases each). In germline, CDR1 is SGDLS, CDR2 YYNGEE. Trimming removed 0 bases from V and 0 bases from J, with 25 bases in between. The CDR3 consists of 22 residues. This CDR3 reads CASSVAGTYRDTLSSGANVLTF. CDR3 bases: TGTGCCAGCAGCGTAGCAGGGACTTACCGGGACACCTTAAGCTCTGGGGCCAACGTCCTGACTTTC.

At least ten counts were recorded for this clonotype. The V call is TRBV6-1, the J call TRBJ1-5; D gene ambiguous. The length of the CDR3 is 13 residues. Per the germline V gene, CDR1 is MNHNS and CDR2 is SASEGT. V was clipped by 6 bases and J by 11 bases, with 17 bases between them. The CDR3 DNA is TGTGCCAGCAGCGTTGAGTGGGAGGCGACCCAGCATTTT. Encoded protein: CASSVEWEATQHF.

This clonotype was seen repeatedly, ten times or more. The CDR3: CASRKANTEAFF. CDR3 nucleotide sequence: TGCGCCAGCAGGAAGGCGAACACTGAAGCTTTCTTT. The chain recombines TRBV4-1 with TRBJ1-1, with D hard to call. V was shortened by 6 bases and J by 1 base, with 6 bases between the two germline ends. CDR3 length: 12 residues. The germline V gene has CDR1 MGHRA and CDR2 YSYEKL.

V usage is TRBV12-3 or TRBV12-4 and J usage is TRBJ2-7; the match to TRBD1 covers 8 bases. Trimming removed 5 bases from V and 4 bases from J; junction bases left unmatched: 10. CDR3 length: 15 amino acids. The CDR3 spells CASSRTGMGYYEQYF. The CDR3 DNA reads as TGTGCCAGCAGTCGGACAGGGATGGGGTATTACGAGCAGTACTTC.

The chain combines TRBV29-1 with TRBJ2-7; D is perhaps TRBD1 (6 bases). CDR3 size: 13 residues. V shed 4 bases and J shed 6 bases, with 16 bases lying between them. Germline V gene data show CDR1 as SQVTM and CDR2 as ANQGSEA. This chain's CDR3 is CSVAPDSNPEQYF. In DNA, the CDR3 is TGCAGCGTTGCGCCGGACAGTAACCCCGAGCAGTACTTC.

Many counts were recorded for this clonotype. CDR3 sequence: CASSGSGANVLTF. In DNA, the CDR3 is TGCGCCAGTTCCGGCTCTGGGGCCAACGTCCTGACTTTC. The chain has TRBV10-1 and TRBJ2-6, with D unclear. Between the trimmed V and J ends, which lost 9 bases and 0 bases, there was a span of 6 bases. The CDR3 extends over 13 amino acids. From germline, CDR1 is WNHNN and CDR2 SYGVQD (reference sequence).

This rearrangement joins TRBV7-2 to TRBJ2-7, with unresolved D. The germline V gene has CDR1 SGHTA and CDR2 FQGNSA. The CDR3 has 15 residues. V shed 6 bases and J shed 2 bases, with 17 bases lying between them. Here the CDR3 DNA reads TGTGCCAGCAGTTGCACGGCCAGTCTCCCCTACGAGCAGTACTTC. This codes for CASSCTASLPYEQYF.

The chain recombines TRBV30 with TRBJ2-7; maybe TRBD1 (6 bases). V was trimmed by 4 bases and J by 2 bases, leaving 9 bases between them. The CDR3 sequence is 12 residues long. The germline gives CDR1 GTSNPN, CDR2 SVGIG (reference sequence). The CDR3: CAWTRTAYEQYF. The CDR3 region has the DNA TGTGCCTGGACTAGGACAGCCTACGAGCAGTACTTC.

The table lists this clonotype with many counts. The chain recombines TRBV29-1 with TRBJ1-1; possible D gene TRBD1, 6 bases. The CDR3 is 16 residues long. CDR1 is SQVTM and CDR2 is ANQGSEA in the germline V gene. V shed 0 bases and J shed 4 bases, with 18 bases lying between them. The CDR3 region has the DNA TGCAGCGTTGAAGATAGGACAGCCAAAGGGGCCACTGAAGCTTTCTTT. Its protein product is CSVEDRTAKGATEAFF.

V is TRBV20-1 and J is TRBJ2-7, with 7 bases matching TRBD2. V dropped 3 bases and J dropped 0; count of bases not matched to a gene: 5. Germline CDR1 reads DFQATT; CDR2 reads SNEGSKA (reference sequence). This CDR3 contains 14 residues. This CDR3 is CSARERGSSYEQYF. Here the CDR3 DNA reads TGCAGTGCTAGGGAGCGGGGTAGCTCCTACGAGCAGTACTTC.

This clonotype appeared many times. This chain connects TRBV12-3 or TRBV12-4 to TRBJ1-1; D is possibly TRBD1 (6 bases). V was shortened by 3 bases and J by 1 base, with 9 bases between the two germline ends. The CDR3 consists of 14 residues. CDR3 nucleotide sequence: TGTGCCAGCAGTTTTCGAGGGGGGAACACTGAAGCTTTCTTT. Its protein is CASSFRGGNTEAFF.